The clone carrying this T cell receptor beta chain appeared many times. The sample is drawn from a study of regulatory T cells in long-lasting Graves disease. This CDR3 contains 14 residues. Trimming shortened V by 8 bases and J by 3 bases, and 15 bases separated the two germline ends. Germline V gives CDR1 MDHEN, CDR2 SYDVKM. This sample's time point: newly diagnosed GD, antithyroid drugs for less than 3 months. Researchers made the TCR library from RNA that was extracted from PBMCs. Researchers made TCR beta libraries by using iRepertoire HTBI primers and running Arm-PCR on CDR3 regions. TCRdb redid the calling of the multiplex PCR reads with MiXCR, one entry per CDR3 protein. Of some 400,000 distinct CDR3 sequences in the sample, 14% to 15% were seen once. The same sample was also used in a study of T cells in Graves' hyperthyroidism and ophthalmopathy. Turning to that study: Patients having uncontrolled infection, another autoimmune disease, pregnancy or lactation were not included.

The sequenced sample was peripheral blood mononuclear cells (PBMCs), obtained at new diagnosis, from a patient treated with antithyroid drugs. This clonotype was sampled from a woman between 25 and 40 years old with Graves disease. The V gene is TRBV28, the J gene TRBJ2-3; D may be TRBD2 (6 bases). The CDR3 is CASGYGGKTDTQYF. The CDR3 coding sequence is TGTGCCAGCGGGTATGGCGGGAAAACAGATACGCAGTATTTT.